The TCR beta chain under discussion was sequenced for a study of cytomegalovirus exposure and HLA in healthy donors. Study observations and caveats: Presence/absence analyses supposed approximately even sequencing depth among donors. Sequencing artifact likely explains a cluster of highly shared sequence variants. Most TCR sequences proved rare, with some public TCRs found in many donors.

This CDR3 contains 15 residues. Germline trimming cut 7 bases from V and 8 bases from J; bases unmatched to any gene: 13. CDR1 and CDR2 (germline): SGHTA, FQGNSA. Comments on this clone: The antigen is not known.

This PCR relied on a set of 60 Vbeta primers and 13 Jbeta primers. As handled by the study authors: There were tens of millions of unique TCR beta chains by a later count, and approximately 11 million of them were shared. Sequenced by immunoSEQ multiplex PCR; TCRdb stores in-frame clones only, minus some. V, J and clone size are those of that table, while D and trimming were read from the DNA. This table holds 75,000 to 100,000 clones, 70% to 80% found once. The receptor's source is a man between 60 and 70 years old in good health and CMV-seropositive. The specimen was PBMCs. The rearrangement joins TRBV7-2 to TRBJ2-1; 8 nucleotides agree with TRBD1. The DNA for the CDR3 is TGTGCCAGCACCCCCGGAACAGGGGGTCGGGATGAGCAGTTCTTC. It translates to CASTPGTGGRDEQFF.